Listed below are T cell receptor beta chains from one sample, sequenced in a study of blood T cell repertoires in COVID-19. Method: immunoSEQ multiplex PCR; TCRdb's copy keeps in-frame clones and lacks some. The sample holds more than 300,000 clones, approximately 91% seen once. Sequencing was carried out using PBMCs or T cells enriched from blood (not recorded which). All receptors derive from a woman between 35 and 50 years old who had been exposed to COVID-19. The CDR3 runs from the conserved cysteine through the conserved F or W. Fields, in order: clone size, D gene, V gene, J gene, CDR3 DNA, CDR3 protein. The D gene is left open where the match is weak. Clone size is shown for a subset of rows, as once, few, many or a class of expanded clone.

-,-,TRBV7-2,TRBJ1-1,TGTGCCAGCAGCTTAGGCAGGGTGTATGAAGCTTTCTTT,CASSLGRVYEAFF
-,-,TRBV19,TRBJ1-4,TGTGCCAGTAGTAGTAGGGGAACTAATGAAAAACTGTTTTTT,CASSSRGTNEKLFF
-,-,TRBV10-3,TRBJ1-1,TGTGCCATCAGCCCTATGAACACTGAAGCTTTCTTT,CAISPMNTEAFF
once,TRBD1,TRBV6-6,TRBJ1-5,TGTGCCAGCAGTCAGGGACAGGGGCTACTCCCATCCCCCAATCAGCCCCAGCATTTT,CASSQGQGLLPSPNQPQHF
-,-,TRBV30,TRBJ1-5,TGTGCCTGGAGTGTACTCGGGGTTAGCAATCAGCCCCAGCATTTT,CAWSVLGVSNQPQHF
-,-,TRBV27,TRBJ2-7,TGTGCCAGCAGTTTATTTGGGCAATACCCTTACTACGAGCAGTACTTC,CASSLFGQYPYYEQYF
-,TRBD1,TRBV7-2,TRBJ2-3,TGTGCCAGCAGCTTAGGGACAGGGCGTAACACAGATACGCAGTATTTT,CASSLGTGRNTDTQYF
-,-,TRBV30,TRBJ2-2,TGTGCCTGGAAATTCGGGAACACCGGGGAGCTGTTTTTT,CAWKFGNTGELFF
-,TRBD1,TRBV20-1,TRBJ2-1,TGCAGTGCTAGTCCAGGGACAGGGGGTTTCGATGAGCAGTTCTTC,CSASPGTGGFDEQFF
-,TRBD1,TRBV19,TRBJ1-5,TGTGCCAGCCAACAGGAGACAGGGCGGGCTTACAATCAGCCCCAGCATTTT,CASQQETGRAYNQPQHF
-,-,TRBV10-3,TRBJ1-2,TGTGCCATCACGGGGGGGGACTACTATGGCTACACCTTC,CAITGGDYYGYTF
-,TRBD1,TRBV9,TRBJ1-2,TGTGCCAGCAACGTGGCCGGGACAGGGGCAGGCGGCTACACCTTC,CASNVAGTGAGGYTF
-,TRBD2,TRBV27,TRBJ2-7,TGTGCCAGCAGTCCCCGAGTAGCGGGAAGTTTGGGCTACGAGCAGTACTTC,CASSPRVAGSLGYEQYF
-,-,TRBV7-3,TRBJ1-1,TGTGCCAGCAGCTTTTCTTACGGCACTGAAGCTTTCTTT,CASSFSYGTEAFF
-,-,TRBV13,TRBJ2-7,TGTGCCAGCAGCCTAGGACACACCTACGAGCAGTACTTC,CASSLGHTYEQYF
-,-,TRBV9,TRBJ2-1,TGTGCCAGCAGCGATGGGGGGGCGTGGAATGAGCAGTTCTTC,CASSDGGAWNEQFF
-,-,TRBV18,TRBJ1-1,TGTGCCAGCTCACCGGACTACAGCATTGAAGCTTTCTTT,CASSPDYSIEAFF
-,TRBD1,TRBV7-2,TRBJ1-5,TGTGCCAGCAGCACGACCACAGGGGGCAATCAGCCCCAGCATTTT,CASSTTTGGNQPQHF
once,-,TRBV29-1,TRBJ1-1,TGCAGCGTGAATAACAAAGGGGGATCGGGCACTGAAGCTTTCTTT,CSVNNKGGSGTEAFF
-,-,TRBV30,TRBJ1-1,TGTGCCTGGAGTGTAGGAGGGAACACTGAAGCTTTCTTT,CAWSVGGNTEAFF
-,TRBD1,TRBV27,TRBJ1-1,TGTGCCAGCAGCTCTACCGGGACAGGGAAAGCTTTCTTT,CASSSTGTGKAFF
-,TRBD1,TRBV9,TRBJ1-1,TGTGCCAGCAGTAAGAGTATAGACAGGGATCAGAACACTGAAGCTTTCTTT,CASSKSIDRDQNTEAFF
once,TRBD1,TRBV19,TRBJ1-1,TGTGCCAGTAACAGGGGGCGAGGGACTGAAGCTTTCTTT,CASNRGRGTEAFF
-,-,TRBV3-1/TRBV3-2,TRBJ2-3,TGTGCCAGCAGCCATTGGACTGATACGCAGTATTTT,CASSHWTDTQYF
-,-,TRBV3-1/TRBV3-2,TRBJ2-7,TGTGCCAGCAGCCGAGCCCGGGGTCCGGGTGGCGAGCAGTACTTC,CASSRARGPGGEQYF
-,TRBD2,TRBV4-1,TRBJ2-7,TGCGCCAGCAGCCCGCGTGGACTAGCGGGAGATCGGCAGTACTTC,CASSPRGLAGDRQYF
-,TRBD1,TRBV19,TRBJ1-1,TGTGCCAGTAGTATACGACAGGGCGCTGAAGCTTTCTTT,CASSIRQGAEAFF
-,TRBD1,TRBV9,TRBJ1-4,TGTGCCAGCAGCCACGGACAGGGGGCCGGAAAACTGTTTTTT,CASSHGQGAGKLFF
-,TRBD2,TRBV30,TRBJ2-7,TGTGCCTGGAGTGTAGCTCGCACTAGCGTTTCCTACGAGCAGTACTTC,CAWSVARTSVSYEQYF
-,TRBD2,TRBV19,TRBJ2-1,TGTGCCAGTAGTAAGTGGGGGGGCTACAATGAGCAGTTCTTC,CASSKWGGYNEQFF
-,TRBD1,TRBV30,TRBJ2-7,TGTGCCTGGAACAGGGGCGGCGAGCAGTACTTC,CAWNRGGEQYF
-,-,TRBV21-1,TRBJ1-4,TGTGCCAGCAGCTTCCTCAGGTTCAGGTGTAAACTGTTTTTT,CASSFLRFRCKLFF
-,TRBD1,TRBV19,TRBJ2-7,TGTGCCAGTAGAACTCGGGACAGCTCCTACGAGCAGTACTTC,CASRTRDSSYEQYF
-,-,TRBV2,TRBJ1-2,TGTGCCAGCAGTGAAGCCCCAGGGGTACAATACGGCTACACCTTC,CASSEAPGVQYGYTF
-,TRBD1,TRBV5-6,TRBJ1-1,TGTGCCAGCAGCTTGGTTGGGACAGCGGCTTTCTTT,CASSLVGTAAFF
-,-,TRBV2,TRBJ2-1,TGTGCCAGCAGTCAGGATAGGAATGAGCAGTTCTTC,CASSQDRNEQFF
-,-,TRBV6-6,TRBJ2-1,TGTGCCAGCACCACGTTGTGGCCGGGGAGCGATGAGCAGTTCTTC,CASTTLWPGSDEQFF
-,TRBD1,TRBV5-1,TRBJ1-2,TGCGCCAGTTCCAGACAGGGGGGCGAGAACTCCTATGGCTACACCTTC,CASSRQGGENSYGYTF
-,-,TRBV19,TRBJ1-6,TGTGCCAGTTCGACAGGAACTACCTATAATTCACCCCTCCACTTT,CASSTGTTYNSPLHF
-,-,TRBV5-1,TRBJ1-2,TGCGCCAGCACCCCCTATGGGAGGGGTGGCTACACCTTC,CASTPYGRGGYTF
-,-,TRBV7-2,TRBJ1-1,TGTGCCAGCAGCTCACAGGGTTACACTGAAGCTTTCTTT,CASSSQGYTEAFF